This T cell receptor (beta chain) was sequenced for a study of T cell repertoires in cytomegalovirus infection. Study background: Peptides in the study included HLA-C-restricted and HLA-B-restricted CMV epitopes. In public TCR beta signatures, there were indications of both CMV infection and matching HLA type.

This clonotype turned up a few times. As yet, its antigen is unknown. V lost 6 bases and J 5 bases, leaving 20 bases between the germline ends. The CDR3 length is 15 residues. Germline CDR1 MNHEY, CDR2 SVGAGI. The study, taken as a whole, reports: Clonotypes of TCR beta that were HLA-C-restricted and CMV-specific dominated the ex vivo response.

Via MiXCR, TCRdb re-called the reads, giving one row per CDR3 protein. The sample yields about 280,000 distinct CDR3 sequences, 20% to 25% seen once. The sequences come from cultured PBMCs, collected from culture after CMV antigen stimulation. The receptor comes from a human donor in good health (CMV status not recorded). Some clones in this sample may be carry-over from other donors' samples. V usage is TRBV6-5 and J usage is TRBJ2-7, with D perhaps TRBD2 (6 bases). CDR3 bases: TGTGCCAGCAGGCCCGCCAGCAGCGGGTTTGACGAGCAGTACTTC. This codes for CASRPASSGFDEQYF.